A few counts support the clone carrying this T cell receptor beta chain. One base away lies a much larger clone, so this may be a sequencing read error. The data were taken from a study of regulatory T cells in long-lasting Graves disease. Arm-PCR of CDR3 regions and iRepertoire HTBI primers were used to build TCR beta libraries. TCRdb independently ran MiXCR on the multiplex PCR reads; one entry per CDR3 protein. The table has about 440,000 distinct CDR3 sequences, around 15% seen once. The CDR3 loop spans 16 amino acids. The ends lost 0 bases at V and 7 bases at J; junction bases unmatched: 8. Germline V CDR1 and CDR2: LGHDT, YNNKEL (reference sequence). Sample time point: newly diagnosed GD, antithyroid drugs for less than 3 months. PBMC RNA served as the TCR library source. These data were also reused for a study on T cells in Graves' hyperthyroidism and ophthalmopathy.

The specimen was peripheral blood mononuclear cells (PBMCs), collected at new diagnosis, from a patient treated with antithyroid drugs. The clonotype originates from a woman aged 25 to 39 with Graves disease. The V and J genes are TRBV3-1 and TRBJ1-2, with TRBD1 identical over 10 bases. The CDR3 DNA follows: TGTGCCAGCAGCCAAGAATGGACAGGGGGGAGGAGTGGCTACACCTTC. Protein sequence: CASSQEWTGGRSGYTF.